This T cell receptor beta chain emerged from a study of blood T cells in healthy people across ages (dated by TCRdb to the mid-2010s). Turning to the overall study: Template switching captured roughly one uniquely barcoded TCR beta cDNA molecule per two T cells in model experiments. The donors were divided into four age groups: young (average roughly 15 years), middle-aged (roughly 42), aged (approximately 64) and long-lived (around 80). Donors of different ages were randomly distributed across sequencing lanes to avoid experimental bias. To track age-related changes in TCR beta repertoire diversity, the study relied on deep sequencing normalized with unique cDNA molecular identifiers. For two donors (one aged 18 to 29 and one aged 80 or older), the study analyzed two additional independent replicas of 1 million unique cDNA reads from the same blood draw.

Overall study results and their limits: Observed TCR beta diversity per million T cells fell roughly linearly with age, and a significant reduction was already apparent by age around 39. The long-lived group showed more naive CD4+ T cells, fewer expanded clones and increased TCR diversity than the aged group, suggesting age selection. Observed TCR beta diversity correlated strongly with the percentage of naive T cells measured by flow cytometry. Estimates of total diversity based on one million sequenced T cells were considered lower bounds and underestimates. Donor CMV infection status was unknown, potentially confounding age-related changes in expanded clonotypes. Conclusive comparison of naive and antigen-experienced compartments was prevented by the profiling of bulk unsorted PBMCs.

The table lists this clonotype with a few counts. Its antigen is unknown. No qualities accompany the bases; no much larger clone lies one base away. Trimming costs V 2 bases and J 4 bases, and their ends lie 13 bases apart. The germline V gene gives CDR1 as LGHNA and CDR2 as YSLEER. The CDR3 runs 15 residues from the cysteine to the phenylalanine. Only the CDR3 part of the read is kept: 45 bases, read in frame from the first base. Systemically healthy Caucasian individuals from Russia, some 38 in total and aged about 6 to 95 years, were included as donors. Each donor gave around 9.9 milliliters of peripheral blood, collected into EDTA-treated Vacutainer tubes. Ficoll-Paque density-gradient centrifugation was used to isolate PBMCs, with at least 6.5 million per sample. Trizol reagent was used to extract total RNA from the PBMCs, yielding at least 6 micrograms per sample. Naive CD45RAhigh/CD27high T cell percentages were measured by flow cytometry on a PBMC aliquot from every donor.

Library preparation was by 5' RACE. The instrument was an Illumina HiSeq 2500. The second PCR ran for about 7 to 11 cycles and used a J-beta primer mix along with a sample-barcoded 5' primer. A template-switch 5' adaptor carrying 12 random nucleotides introduced a unique molecular identifier onto each TCR beta cDNA molecule. At least 2.5 million CDR3-containing paired-end reads were obtained from each sample. The Mint cDNA synthesis kit, primed by a TRBC-specific oligonucleotide, was used to synthesize first-strand cDNA from all RNA. All cDNA was treated with uracil-DNA glycosylase and then went through a first 18-cycle PCR with the universal primers M1SS and BC2_uni_R. Processing in the source paper ran as follows. For normalization, 1 million high-quality reads were randomly selected from each sample, with every read carrying a distinct molecular identifier. Reads with shared molecular identifiers were discarded instead of being binned into consensus sequences. CDR3 identification, clonotype clustering and error correction used MiTCR with a Q25 quality threshold and the strictest error-elimination algorithm. A nonparametric unseen species model using Euler transformation provided a lower-bound estimate of total TCR beta diversity. Clones were called with MiXCR by TCRdb after fastp trimmed the public reads at Q25, and only in-frame beta chains were retained. Entries are consolidated by CDR3 protein sequence, retaining the most common genes and DNA. These V and J calls are TCRdb output, not the study's own analysis. In this sample the table shows about 780,000 distinct CDR3 sequences, less than 80% of which occur a single time. 25% to 35% of the sample is in the top ten clones.

Recombination connected TRBV4-3 to TRBJ2-3, with the D segment identity uncertain. The sequenced material came from blood. This sequence originates from a man aged 25-45 years in good health. Here the CDR3 is given as CASSQSMGIADTQYF. The sequenced DNA is TGCGCCAGCAGCCAATCTATGGGGATCGCAGATACGCAGTATTTT.